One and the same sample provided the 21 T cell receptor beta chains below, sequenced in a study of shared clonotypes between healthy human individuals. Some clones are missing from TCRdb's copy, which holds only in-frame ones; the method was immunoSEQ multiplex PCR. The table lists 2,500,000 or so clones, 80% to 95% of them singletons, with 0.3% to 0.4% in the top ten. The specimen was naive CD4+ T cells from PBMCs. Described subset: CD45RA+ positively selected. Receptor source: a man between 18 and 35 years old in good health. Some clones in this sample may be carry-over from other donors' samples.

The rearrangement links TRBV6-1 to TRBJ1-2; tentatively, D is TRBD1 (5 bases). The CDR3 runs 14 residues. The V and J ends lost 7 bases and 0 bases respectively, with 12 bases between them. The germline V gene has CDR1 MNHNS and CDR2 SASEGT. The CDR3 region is CASIRAAANYGYTF. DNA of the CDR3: TGTGCCAGCATCAGGGCAGCCGCTAACTATGGCTACACCTTC.

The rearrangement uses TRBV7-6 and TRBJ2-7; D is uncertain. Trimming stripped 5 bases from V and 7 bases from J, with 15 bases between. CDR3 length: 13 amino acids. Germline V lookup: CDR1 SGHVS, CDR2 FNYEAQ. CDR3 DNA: TGTGCCAGCAGCCCTTTTAAAGGGTCGGAGCAGTACTTC. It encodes CASSPFKGSEQYF.

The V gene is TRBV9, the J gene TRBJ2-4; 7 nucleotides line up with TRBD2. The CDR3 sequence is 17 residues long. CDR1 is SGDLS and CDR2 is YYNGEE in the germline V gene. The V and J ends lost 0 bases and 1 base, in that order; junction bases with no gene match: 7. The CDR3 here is CASSVAWPRGAKNIQYF. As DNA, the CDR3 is TGTGCCAGCAGCGTAGCATGGCCGCGGGGGGCCAAAAACATTCAGTACTTC.

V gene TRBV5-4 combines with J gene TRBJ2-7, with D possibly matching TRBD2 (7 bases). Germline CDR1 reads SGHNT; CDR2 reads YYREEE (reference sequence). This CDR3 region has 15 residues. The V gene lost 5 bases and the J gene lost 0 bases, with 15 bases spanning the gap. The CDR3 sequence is CASRPGGGSSYEQYF. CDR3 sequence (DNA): TGTGCCAGCAGACCCGGGGGCGGGAGCTCCTACGAGCAGTACTTC.

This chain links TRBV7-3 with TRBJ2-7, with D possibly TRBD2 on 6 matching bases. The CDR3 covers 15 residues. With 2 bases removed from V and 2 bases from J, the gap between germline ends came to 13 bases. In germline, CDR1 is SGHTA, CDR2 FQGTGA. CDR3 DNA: TGTGCCAGCAGCTTACTAGCGAGCGAGCCCTACGAGCAGTACTTC. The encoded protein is CASSLLASEPYEQYF.

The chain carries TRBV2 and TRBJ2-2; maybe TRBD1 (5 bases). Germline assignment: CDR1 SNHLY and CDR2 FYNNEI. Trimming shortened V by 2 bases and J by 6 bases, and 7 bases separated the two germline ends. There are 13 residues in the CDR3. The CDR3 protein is CASSEQGAGELFF. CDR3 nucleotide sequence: TGTGCCAGCAGTGAACAGGGTGCCGGGGAGCTGTTTTTT.

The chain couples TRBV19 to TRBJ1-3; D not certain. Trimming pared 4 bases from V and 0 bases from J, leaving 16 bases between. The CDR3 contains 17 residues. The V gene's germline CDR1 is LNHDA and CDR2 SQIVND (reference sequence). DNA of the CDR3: TGTGCCAGTAGTAAGCCCTGGATACAGTACTCTGGAAACACCATATATTTT. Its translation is CASSKPWIQYSGNTIYF.

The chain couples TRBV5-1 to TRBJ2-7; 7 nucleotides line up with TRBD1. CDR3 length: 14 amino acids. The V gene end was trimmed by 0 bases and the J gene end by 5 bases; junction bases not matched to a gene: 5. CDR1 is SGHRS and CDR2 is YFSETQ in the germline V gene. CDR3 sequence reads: CASSLGPGGNEQYF. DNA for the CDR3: TGCGCCAGCAGCTTGGGGCCAGGGGGTAACGAGCAGTACTTC. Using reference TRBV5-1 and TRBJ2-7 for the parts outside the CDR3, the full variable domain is KAGVTQTPRYLIKTRGQQVTLSCSPISGHRSVSWYQQTPGQGLQFLFEYFSETQRNKGNFPGRFSGRQFSNSRSEMNVSTLELGDSALYLCASSLGPGGNEQYFGPGTRLTVT.

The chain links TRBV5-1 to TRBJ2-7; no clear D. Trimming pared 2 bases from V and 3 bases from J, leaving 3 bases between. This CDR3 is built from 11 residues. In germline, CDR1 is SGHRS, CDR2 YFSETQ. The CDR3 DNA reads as TGCGCCAGCAGCTTCGGCTACGAGCAGTACTTC. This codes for CASSFGYEQYF.

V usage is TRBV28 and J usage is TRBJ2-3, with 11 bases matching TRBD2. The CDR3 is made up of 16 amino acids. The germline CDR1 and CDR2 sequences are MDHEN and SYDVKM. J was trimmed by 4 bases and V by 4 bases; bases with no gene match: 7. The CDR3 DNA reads TGTGCCAGCAGTTCCTCGGTAGCGGGAGGGCCAGATACGCAGTATTTT. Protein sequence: CASSSSVAGGPDTQYF. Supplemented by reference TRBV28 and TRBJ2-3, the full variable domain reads DVKVTQSSRYLVKRTGEKVFLECVQDMDHENMFWYRQDPGLGLRLIYFSYDVKMKEKGDIPEGYSVSREKKERFSLILESASTNQTSMYLCASSSSVAGGPDTQYFGPGTRLTVL.

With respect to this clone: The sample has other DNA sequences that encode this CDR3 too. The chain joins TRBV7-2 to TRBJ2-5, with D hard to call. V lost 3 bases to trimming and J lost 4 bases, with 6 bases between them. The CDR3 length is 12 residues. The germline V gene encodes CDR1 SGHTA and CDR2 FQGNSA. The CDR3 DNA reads TGTGCCAGCAGCTTGTTCCGAGAGACCCAGTACTTC. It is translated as CASSLFRETQYF.

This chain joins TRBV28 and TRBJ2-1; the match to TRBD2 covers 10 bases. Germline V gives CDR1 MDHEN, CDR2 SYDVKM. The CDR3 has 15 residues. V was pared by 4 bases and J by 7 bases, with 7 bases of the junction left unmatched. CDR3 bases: TGTGCCAGCAGTTCACCGGGACTAGCGAGGAATGAGCAGTTCTTC. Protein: CASSSPGLARNEQFF.

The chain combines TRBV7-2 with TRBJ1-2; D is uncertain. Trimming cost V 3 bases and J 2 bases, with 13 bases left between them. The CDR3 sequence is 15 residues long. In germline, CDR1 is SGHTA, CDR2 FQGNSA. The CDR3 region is CASSLADGLNYGYTF. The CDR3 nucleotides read TGTGCCAGCAGCTTGGCCGACGGACTAAACTATGGCTACACCTTC.

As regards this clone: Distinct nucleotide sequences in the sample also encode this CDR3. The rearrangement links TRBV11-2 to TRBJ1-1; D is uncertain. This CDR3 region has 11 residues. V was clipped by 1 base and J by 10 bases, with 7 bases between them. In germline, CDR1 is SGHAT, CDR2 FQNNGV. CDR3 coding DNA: TGTGCCAGCAGCTTAGCGGGCGGAGCTTTCTTT. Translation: CASSLAGGAFF.

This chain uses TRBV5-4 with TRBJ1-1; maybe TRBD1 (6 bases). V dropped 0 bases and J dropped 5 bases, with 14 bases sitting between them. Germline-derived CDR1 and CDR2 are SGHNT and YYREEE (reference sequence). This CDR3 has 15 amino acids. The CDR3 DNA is TGTGCCAGCAGCTTGGCCCAGGGCACAGGGACTGAAGCTTTCTTT. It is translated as CASSLAQGTGTEAFF.

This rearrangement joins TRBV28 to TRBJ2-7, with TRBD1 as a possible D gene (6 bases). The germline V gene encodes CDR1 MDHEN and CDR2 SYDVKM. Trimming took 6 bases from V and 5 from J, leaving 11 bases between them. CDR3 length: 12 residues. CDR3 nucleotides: TGTGCCAGCAGATACCCAGGGGACGAGCAGTACTTC. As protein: CASRYPGDEQYF. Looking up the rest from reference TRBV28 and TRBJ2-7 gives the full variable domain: DVKVTQSSRYLVKRTGEKVFLECVQDMDHENMFWYRQDPGLGLRLIYFSYDVKMKEKGDIPEGYSVSREKKERFSLILESASTNQTSMYLCASRYPGDEQYFGPGTRLTVT.

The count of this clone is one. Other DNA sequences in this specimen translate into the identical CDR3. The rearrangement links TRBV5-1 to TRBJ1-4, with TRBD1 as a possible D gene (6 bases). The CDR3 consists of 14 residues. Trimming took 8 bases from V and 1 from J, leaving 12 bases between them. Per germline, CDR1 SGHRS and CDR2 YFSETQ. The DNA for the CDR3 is TGCGCCAGTTCAGAACAGGGAACTAATGAAAAACTGTTTTTT. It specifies CASSEQGTNEKLFF.

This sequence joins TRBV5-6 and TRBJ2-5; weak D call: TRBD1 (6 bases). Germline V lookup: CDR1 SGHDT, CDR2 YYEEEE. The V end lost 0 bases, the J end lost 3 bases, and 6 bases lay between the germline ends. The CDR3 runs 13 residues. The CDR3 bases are TGTGCCAGCAGCTTGGACAGGGAAGAGACCCAGTACTTC. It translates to CASSLDREETQYF.

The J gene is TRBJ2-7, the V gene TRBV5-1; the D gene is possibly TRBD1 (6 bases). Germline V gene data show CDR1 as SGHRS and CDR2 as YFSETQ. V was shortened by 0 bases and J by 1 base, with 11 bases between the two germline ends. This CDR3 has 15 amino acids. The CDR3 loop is CASSLARTVSYEQYF. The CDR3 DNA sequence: TGCGCCAGCAGCTTGGCGCGGACAGTATCCTACGAGCAGTACTTC.

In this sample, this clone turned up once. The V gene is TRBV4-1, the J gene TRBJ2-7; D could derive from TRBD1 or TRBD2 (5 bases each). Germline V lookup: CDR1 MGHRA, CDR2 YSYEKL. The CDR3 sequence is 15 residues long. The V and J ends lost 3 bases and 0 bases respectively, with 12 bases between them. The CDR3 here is CASSHGDGSSYEQYF. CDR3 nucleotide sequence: TGCGCCAGCAGCCACGGGGACGGCAGCTCCTACGAGCAGTACTTC.

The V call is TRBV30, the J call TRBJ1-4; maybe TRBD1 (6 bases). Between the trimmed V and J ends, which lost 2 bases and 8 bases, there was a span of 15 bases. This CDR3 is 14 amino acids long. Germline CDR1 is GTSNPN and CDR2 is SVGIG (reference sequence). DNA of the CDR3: TGTGCCTGGAGTTCGGGTCCGGGACAAGAAAAACTGTTTTTT. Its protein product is CAWSSGPGQEKLFF.